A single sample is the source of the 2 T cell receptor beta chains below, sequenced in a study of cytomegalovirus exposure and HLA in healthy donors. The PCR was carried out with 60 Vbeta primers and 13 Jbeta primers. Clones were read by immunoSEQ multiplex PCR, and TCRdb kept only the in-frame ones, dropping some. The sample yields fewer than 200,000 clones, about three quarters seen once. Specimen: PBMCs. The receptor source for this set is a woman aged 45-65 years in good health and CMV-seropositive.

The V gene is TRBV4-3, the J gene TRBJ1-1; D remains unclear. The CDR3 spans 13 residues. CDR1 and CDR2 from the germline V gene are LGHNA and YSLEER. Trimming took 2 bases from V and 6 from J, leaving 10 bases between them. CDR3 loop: CASSQFRNAEAFF. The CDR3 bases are TGCGCCAGCAGCCAATTCAGGAATGCTGAAGCTTTCTTT.

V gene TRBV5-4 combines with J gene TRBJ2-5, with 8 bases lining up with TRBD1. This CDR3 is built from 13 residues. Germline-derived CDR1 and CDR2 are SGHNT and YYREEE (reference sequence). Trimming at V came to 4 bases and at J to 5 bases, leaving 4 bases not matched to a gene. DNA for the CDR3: TGTGCCAGCAGCCCTCGGACAGGGGAGACCCAGTACTTC. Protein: CASSPRTGETQYF.